Listed below are T cell receptor beta chains from one sample, sequenced in a study of CD8+ T cells in alopecia areata. Sequencing used immunoSEQ multiplex PCR; TCRdb keeps in-frame clones, though not all of them. Of about 200,000 clones listed, around three fifths were seen once; the top ten hold 4.5% to 6%. The sequencing input was CD8+ T cells sorted from blood. Receptor source: a human donor in good health. The CDR3 runs from the conserved cysteine through the conserved F or W. A D gene is named only where the DNA matches it firmly. Clone size is stated in some rows and not others, as once, few, many or a class when expanded.

once,.,TRBV7-2,TRBJ2-7,TGTGCCAGCAGCCCACCGGACAGCTACGAGCAGTACTTC,CASSPPDSYEQYF
.,TRBD2,TRBV5-4,TRBJ2-1,TGTGCCAGCAGCTTGGCGGTAGCGGGGGGTGAGCAGTTCTTC,CASSLAVAGGEQFF
.,.,TRBV6-5,TRBJ1-2,TGTGCCAGCAGTTACCAGGACGGGACCTATGGCTACACCTTC,CASSYQDGTYGYTF
few,TRBD1,TRBV13,TRBJ1-4,TGTGCCAGCAGCTCGCGGGGGACAGGGAGGAATGAAAAACTGTTTTTT,CASSSRGTGRNEKLFF
.,.,TRBV25-1,TRBJ1-2,TGTGCCAGCAGTGATAGTCCCAGGGCTTTTTCCTTC,CASSDSPRAFSF
.,TRBD1,TRBV11-2,TRBJ2-1,TGTGCCAGCACCCTGCCGGGACAGGGGGACAATGAGCAGTTCTTC,CASTLPGQGDNEQFF
.,TRBD1,TRBV4-1,TRBJ1-1,TGCGCCAGCAGCGGCAGGGGGGAGGGCACTGAAGCTTTCTTT,CASSGRGEGTEAFF
.,.,TRBV2,TRBJ2-7,TGTGCCAGCAGTGAATACGGCACCTACTACGAGCAGTACTTC,CASSEYGTYYEQYF
.,TRBD2,TRBV9,TRBJ2-3,TGTGCCAGCAGCGTAGTATTAGCGGGGAACACAGATACGCAGTATTTT,CASSVVLAGNTDTQYF
.,.,TRBV6-6,TRBJ1-1,TGTGCCAGCAGTTACGGAGGCAACGAGAACACTGAAGCTTTCTTT,CASSYGGNENTEAFF
.,.,TRBV29-1,TRBJ1-1,TGCAGCGTCCGACCCCCCCGGACAGTCACTGAAGCTTTCTTT,CSVRPPRTVTEAFF
.,.,TRBV5-1,TRBJ2-5,TGCGCCAGCAGCTTGACAGAGTATCAAGAGACCCAGTACTTC,CASSLTEYQETQYF
.,TRBD2,TRBV18,TRBJ2-3,TGTGCCAGCTCGCCGGGGGGGACAGATACGCAGTATTTT,CASSPGGTDTQYF
few,.,TRBV7-9,TRBJ2-1,TGTGCCAGCAGCTTGGGGCCTAACAATGAGCAGTTCTTC,CASSLGPNNEQFF
once,.,TRBV15,TRBJ2-1,TGTGCCACCAGCTTTCAGGACTCCCGTAGGTTCTTC,CATSFQDSRRFF
.,.,TRBV13,TRBJ1-1,TGTGCCAGCAGCCCCCGGGTTAGATTGAACACTGAAGCTTTCTTT,CASSPRVRLNTEAFF
few,.,TRBV4-1,TRBJ1-1,TGCGCCAGCAGCCAACCGGGACAATTGAACACTGAAGCTTTCTTT,CASSQPGQLNTEAFF
few,TRBD1,TRBV7-8,TRBJ1-4,TGTGCCAGCAGCTCCAACCACGGGACAGGGGCCGAAAAACTGTTTTTT,CASSSNHGTGAEKLFF
.,.,TRBV30,TRBJ1-1,TGTGCCGGGGTGGGCAGGGCGGCTTTCTTT,CAGVGRAAFF
.,.,TRBV27,TRBJ2-6,TGTGCCAGCAGTCCCTCGGGGGCCAACGTCCTGACTTTC,CASSPSGANVLTF
.,.,TRBV7-9,TRBJ2-3,TGTGCCAGCAGCTTAGTTCTGAGAGATACGCAGTATTTT,CASSLVLRDTQYF
.,TRBD2,TRBV19,TRBJ2-7,TGTGCCAGTAGTAACCCTGGACTAGCGGGTTACGAGCAGTACTTC,CASSNPGLAGYEQYF
.,TRBD1,TRBV5-1,TRBJ2-1,TGCGCCAGCAGCTTGTCAGGGGGCCACAATGAGCAGTTCTTC,CASSLSGGHNEQFF
.,TRBD1,TRBV7-9,TRBJ2-7,TGTGCCAGCAGCTACCGGGACAGGGGGCCCAACGAGCAGTACTTC,CASSYRDRGPNEQYF
.,.,TRBV7-2,TRBJ1-1,TGTGCCAGCAGTCAACCAGGGGCTTCTGCTTTCTTT,CASSQPGASAFF
.,.,TRBV29-1,TRBJ1-1,TGCAGCGCACCAGGCTCCACTGAAGCTTTCTTT,CSAPGSTEAFF
few,.,TRBV6-5,TRBJ2-7,TGTGCCAGCAGTTACTCGGGGCAGCTTTACGAGCAGTACTTC,CASSYSGQLYEQYF
.,.,TRBV10-3,TRBJ2-1,TGTGCCATCAGTGAGTCCTCCGGCCCTTTTCAGTTCTTC,CAISESSGPFQFF
few,TRBD2,TRBV13,TRBJ2-5,TGTGCCAGCAGCATCAGGACTAGCGGGGGACCACCTCAAGAGACCCAGTACTTC,CASSIRTSGGPPQETQYF
once,TRBD2,TRBV9,TRBJ2-5,TGTGCCAGCAGCGTCGGGGGTGCGGGGGGTACCCAAGAGACCCAGTACTTC,CASSVGGAGGTQETQYF
few,.,TRBV4-1,TRBJ2-1,TGCGCCAGCAGCCATAGGGACAACAATGAGCAGTTCTTC,CASSHRDNNEQFF
.,TRBD1,TRBV27,TRBJ1-2,TGTGCCAGCAGTTTCCGGGACAGGGGTGGCTACACCTTC,CASSFRDRGGYTF
few,.,TRBV7-9,TRBJ2-1,TGTGCCAGCAGCTTTCCAGTCAGCAATGAGCAGTTCTTC,CASSFPVSNEQFF
.,.,TRBV7-6,TRBJ2-5,TGTGCCAGCAGCTTGACGGTTAAAGGGGAGACCCAGTACTTC,CASSLTVKGETQYF
few,TRBD2,TRBV7-2,TRBJ2-3,TGTGCCAGCAGCTTCAGCGGGGGGAGAGATACGCAGTATTTT,CASSFSGGRDTQYF
.,.,TRBV5-1,TRBJ2-3,TGCGCCAGCAGCTCTACAGGGTTGGAGGGGGATACGCAGTATTTT,CASSSTGLEGDTQYF
.,.,TRBV7-9,TRBJ2-5,TGTGCCAGCAGCTTAGTGTTGGGGGGCCAACAAGAGACCCAGTACTTC,CASSLVLGGQQETQYF
.,.,TRBV29-1,TRBJ1-1,TGCAGCGCCACAGACGGACTAAACACTGAAGCTTTCTTT,CSATDGLNTEAFF
.,.,TRBV30,TRBJ1-1,TGTGCCTGGAGAAGAGGAATGGGGTACGGGAACACTGAAGCTTTCTTT,CAWRRGMGYGNTEAFF
.,.,TRBV7-8,TRBJ2-7,TGTGCCAGCAGCTTTGGGGCAGGGGTTTACGAGCAGTACTTC,CASSFGAGVYEQYF
.,TRBD2,TRBV9,TRBJ2-3,TGTGCCAGCAGCGTAGAAAGCGGGGTTGTAGATACGCAGTATTTT,CASSVESGVVDTQYF
.,.,TRBV11-2,TRBJ2-5,TGTGCCAGCAGCTACCTAGCCGAGACCCAGTACTTC,CASSYLAETQYF
.,.,TRBV5-4,TRBJ2-3,TGTGCCAGCAGCTTTGGCTTAGCCAGCACAGATACGCAGTATTTT,CASSFGLASTDTQYF
.,TRBD1,TRBV7-2,TRBJ2-5,TGTGCCAGCACCCTGACAGGGGCCCAAGAGACCCAGTACTTC,CASTLTGAQETQYF
once,TRBD1,TRBV5-1,TRBJ2-7,TGCGCCAGCAGCTCGTACAGGGGCGCCTACGAGCAGTACTTC,CASSSYRGAYEQYF
.,.,TRBV29-1,TRBJ2-1,TGCAGCGTTGACGGGGGAAATGAGCAGTTCTTC,CSVDGGNEQFF
.,.,TRBV7-8,TRBJ2-3,TGTGCCAGCCTCTTGATGGGGACCACAGATACGCAGTATTTT,CASLLMGTTDTQYF
.,.,TRBV6-5,TRBJ2-2,TGTGCCAGCCAAGCCCCGCCCGGGGAGCTGTTTTTT,CASQAPPGELFF
.,.,TRBV15,TRBJ2-5,TGTGCCACCAGCAGAGCTGATTCTCGAGCCGAAACCCAGTACTTC,CATSRADSRAETQYF
.,.,TRBV7-6,TRBJ2-7,TGTGCCAGCAGCTTTGCGGACGACTCCTACGAGCAGTACTTC,CASSFADDSYEQYF
.,.,TRBV11-2,TRBJ2-7,TGTGCCAGCAGCTTTGGCGGCGAGCAGTACTTC,CASSFGGEQYF